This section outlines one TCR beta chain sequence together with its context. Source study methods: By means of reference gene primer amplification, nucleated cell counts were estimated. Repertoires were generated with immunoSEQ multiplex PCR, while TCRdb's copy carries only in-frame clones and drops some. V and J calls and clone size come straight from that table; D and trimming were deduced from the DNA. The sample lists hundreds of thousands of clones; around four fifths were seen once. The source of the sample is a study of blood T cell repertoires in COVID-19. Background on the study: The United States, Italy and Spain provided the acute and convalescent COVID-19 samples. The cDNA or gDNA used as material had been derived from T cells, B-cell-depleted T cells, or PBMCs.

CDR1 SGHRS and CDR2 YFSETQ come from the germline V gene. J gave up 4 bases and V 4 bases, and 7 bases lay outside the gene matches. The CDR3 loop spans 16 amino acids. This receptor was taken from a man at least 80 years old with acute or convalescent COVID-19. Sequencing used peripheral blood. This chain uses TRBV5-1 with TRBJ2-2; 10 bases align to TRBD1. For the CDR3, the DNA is TGCGCCAGCAGCCTCCGGGACAGGGGTACCACCGGGGAGCTGTTTTTT. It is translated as CASSLRDRGTTGELFF.